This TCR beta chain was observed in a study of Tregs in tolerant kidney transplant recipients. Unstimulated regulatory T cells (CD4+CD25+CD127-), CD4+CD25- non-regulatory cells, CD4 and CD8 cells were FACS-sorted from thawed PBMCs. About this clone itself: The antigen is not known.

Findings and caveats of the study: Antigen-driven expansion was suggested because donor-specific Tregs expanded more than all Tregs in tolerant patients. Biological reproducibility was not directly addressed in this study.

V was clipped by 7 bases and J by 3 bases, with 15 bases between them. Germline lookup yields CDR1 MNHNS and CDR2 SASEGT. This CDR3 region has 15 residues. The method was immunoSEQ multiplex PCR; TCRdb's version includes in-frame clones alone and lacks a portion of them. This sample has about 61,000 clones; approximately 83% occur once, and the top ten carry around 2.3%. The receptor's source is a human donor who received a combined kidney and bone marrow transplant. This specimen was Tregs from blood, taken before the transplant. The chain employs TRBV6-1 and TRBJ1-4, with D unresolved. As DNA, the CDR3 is TGTGCCAGCACAAATTACGGGGTAGCTAATGAAAAACTGTTTTTT. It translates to CASTNYGVANEKLFF.